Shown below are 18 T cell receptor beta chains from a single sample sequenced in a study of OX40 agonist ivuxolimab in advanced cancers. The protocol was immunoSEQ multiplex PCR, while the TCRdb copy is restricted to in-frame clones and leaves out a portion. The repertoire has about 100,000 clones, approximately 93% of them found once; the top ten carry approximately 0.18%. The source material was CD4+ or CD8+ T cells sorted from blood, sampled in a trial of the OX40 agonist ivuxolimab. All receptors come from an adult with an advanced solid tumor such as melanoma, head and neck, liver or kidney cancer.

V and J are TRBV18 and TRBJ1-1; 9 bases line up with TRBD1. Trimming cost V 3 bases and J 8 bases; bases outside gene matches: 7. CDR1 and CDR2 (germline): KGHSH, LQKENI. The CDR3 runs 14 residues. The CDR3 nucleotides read TGTGCCAGCTCACCCGGGACAGGGAAGTACGAAGCTTTCTTT. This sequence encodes CASSPGTGKYEAFF.

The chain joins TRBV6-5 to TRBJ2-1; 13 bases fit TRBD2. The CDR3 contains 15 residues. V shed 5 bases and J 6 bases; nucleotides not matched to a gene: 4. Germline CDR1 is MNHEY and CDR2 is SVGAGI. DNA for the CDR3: TGTGCCAGCAGTGGACTAGCGGGAGTCCTCAATGAGCAGTTCTTC. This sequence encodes CASSGLAGVLNEQFF.

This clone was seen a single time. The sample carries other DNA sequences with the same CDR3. CDR3 DNA sequence: TGTGCCAGCAGTTCCCACTCCTACGAGCAGTACTTC. Protein product: CASSSHSYEQYF. The chain joins TRBV7-2 to TRBJ2-7, with no clear D. CDR3 length: 12 residues. Looked up from germline, CDR1 is SGHTA and CDR2 is FQGNSA. V was pared by 6 bases and J by 0 bases, with 6 bases between.

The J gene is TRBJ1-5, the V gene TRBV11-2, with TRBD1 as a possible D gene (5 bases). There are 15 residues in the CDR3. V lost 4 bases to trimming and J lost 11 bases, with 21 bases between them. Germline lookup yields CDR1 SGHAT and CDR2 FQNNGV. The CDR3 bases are TGTGCCAGCAGCTCCTCCGGGACCGCTTTTGGGGCCCAGCATTTT. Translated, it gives CASSSSGTAFGAQHF.

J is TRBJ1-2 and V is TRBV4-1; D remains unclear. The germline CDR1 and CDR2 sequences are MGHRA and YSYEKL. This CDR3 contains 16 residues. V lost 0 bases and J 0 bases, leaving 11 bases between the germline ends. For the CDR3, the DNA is TGCGCCAGCAGCCAAGATAGGAGGAAAGCTAACTATGGCTACACCTTC. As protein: CASSQDRRKANYGYTF.

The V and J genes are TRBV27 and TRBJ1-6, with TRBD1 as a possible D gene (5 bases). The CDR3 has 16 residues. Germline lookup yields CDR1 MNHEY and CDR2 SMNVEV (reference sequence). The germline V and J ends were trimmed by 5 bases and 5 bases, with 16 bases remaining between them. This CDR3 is CASSLTGYYDNSPLHF. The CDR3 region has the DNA TGTGCCAGCAGTCTTACAGGATACTATGATAATTCACCCCTCCACTTT.

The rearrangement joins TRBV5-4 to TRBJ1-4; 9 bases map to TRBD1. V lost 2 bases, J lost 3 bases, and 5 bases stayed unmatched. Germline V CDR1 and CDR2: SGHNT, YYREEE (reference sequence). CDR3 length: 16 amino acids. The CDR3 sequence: CASSFGQGQSNEKLFF. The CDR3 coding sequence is TGTGCCAGCAGCTTCGGACAGGGGCAGTCTAATGAAAAACTGTTTTTT.

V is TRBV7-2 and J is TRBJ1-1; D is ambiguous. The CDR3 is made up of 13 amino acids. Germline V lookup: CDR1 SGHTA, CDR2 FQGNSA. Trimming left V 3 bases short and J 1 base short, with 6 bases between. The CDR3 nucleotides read TGTGCCAGCAGCTTGACGGAGAACACTGAAGCTTTCTTT. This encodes CASSLTENTEAFF.

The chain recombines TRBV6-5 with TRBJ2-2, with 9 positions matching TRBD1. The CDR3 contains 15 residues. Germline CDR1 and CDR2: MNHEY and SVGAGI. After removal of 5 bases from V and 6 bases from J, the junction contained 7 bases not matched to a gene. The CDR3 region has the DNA TGTGCCAGCAGTGCCGGGACAGGGATTTCCGGGGAGCTGTTTTTT. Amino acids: CASSAGTGISGELFF.

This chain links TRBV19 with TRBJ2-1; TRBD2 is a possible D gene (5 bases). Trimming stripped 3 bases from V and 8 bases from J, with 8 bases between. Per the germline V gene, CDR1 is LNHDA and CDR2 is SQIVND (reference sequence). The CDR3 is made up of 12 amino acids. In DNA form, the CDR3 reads TGTGCCAGTAGTATCGGGGTCTATGAGCAGTTCTTC. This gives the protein CASSIGVYEQFF.

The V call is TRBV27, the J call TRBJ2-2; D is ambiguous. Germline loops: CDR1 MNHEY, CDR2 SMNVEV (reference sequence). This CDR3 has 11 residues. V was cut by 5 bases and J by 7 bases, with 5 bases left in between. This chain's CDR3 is CASSLHGELFF. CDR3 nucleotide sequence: TGTGCCAGCAGTCTTCACGGGGAGCTGTTTTTT.

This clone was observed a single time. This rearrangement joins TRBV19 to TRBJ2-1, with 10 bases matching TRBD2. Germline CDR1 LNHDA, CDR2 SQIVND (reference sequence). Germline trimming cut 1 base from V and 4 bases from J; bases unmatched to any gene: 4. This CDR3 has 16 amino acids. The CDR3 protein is CASSIGTSGRYNEQFF. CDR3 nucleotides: TGTGCCAGTAGTATAGGGACTAGCGGTCGGTACAATGAGCAGTTCTTC.

In nucleotides, the CDR3 is TGCGCCAGCAGCTCGGACCCTCACAATGAGCAGTTCTTC. It is translated as CASSSDPHNEQFF. V and J are TRBV5-1 and TRBJ2-1, with D uncertain. This CDR3 is 13 amino acids long. The V and J ends lost 3 bases and 5 bases respectively, with 9 bases between them. Germline V gene lookup returns CDR1 SGHRS and CDR2 YFSETQ.

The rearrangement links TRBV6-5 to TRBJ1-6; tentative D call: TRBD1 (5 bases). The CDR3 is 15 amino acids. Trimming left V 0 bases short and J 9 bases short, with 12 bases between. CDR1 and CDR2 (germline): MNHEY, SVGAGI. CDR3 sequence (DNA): TGTGCCAGCAGTTACTCGAAAGGGGTAGGTTCACCCCTCCACTTT. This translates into CASSYSKGVGSPLHF.

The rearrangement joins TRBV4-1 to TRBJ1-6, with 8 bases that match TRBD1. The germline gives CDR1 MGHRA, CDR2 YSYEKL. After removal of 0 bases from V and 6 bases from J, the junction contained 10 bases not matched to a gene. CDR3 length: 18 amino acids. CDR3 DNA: TGCGCCAGCAGCCAAGAGGGAGGCAGGGGGCGAGTTAATTCACCCCTCCACTTT. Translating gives CASSQEGGRGRVNSPLHF.

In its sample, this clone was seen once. The CDR3 reads CASSLGSGTNEKLFF. CDR3 DNA sequence: TGTGCCAGTAGTTTAGGGAGCGGCACTAATGAAAAACTGTTTTTT. The chain recombines TRBV19 with TRBJ1-4; D is ambiguous. In germline, CDR1 is LNHDA, CDR2 SQIVND (reference sequence). CDR3 size: 15 residues. Trimming took off 5 bases at V and 2 bases at J, with 12 bases between the two ends.

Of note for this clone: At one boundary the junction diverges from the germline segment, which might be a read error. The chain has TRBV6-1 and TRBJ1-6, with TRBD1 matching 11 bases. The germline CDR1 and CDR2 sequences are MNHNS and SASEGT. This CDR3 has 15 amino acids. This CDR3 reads CASREGQGANSPLHF. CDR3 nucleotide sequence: TGTGCCAGCAGGGAAGGACAGGGGGCGAATTCACCCCTCCACTTT.

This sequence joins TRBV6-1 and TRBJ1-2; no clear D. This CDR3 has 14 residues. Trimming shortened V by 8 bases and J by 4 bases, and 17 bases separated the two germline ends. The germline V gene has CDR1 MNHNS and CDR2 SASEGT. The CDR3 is CASAKQTTPYGYTF. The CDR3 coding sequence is TGTGCCAGCGCGAAGCAAACGACACCCTATGGCTACACCTTC.